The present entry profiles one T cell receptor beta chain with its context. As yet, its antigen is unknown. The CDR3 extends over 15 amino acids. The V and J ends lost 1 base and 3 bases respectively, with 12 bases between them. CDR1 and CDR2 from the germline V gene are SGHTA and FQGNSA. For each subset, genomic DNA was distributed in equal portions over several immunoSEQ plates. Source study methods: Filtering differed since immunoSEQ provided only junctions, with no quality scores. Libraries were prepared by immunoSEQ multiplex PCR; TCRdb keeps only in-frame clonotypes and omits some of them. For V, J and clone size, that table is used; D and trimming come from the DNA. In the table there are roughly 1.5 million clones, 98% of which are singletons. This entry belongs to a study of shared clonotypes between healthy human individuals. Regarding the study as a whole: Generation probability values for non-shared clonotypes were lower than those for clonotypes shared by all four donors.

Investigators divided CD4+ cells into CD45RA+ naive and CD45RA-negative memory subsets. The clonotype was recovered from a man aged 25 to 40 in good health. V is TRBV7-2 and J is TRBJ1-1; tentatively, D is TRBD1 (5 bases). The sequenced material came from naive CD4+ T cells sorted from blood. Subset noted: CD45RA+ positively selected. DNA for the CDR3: TGTGCCAGCAGCTTAGACCGGGGGGGTGACACTGAAGCTTTCTTT. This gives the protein CASSLDRGGDTEAFF.